The sequence of this T cell receptor beta chain was determined in a study of vaccination effects on CD4 cells after COVID-19. Regarding this clone: What it binds is unknown.

In the ViraFEST assay, antigen-specific CD4+ clonotypes were identified by expansion after peptide-pool stimulation. CD4+ T cell isolation took place after 10 days of culture. Cultivation was performed at 1.5 million to 2.5 million PBMC per well with around 9.3 IU/ml IL-2 and about 10 ug/ml peptides added. Assay used: immunoSEQ multiplex PCR; TCRdb lists only in-frame clones, some missing. Seen here are 45,000 to 65,000 clones, roughly 80% observed once, and the top ten hold 2.4%. CDR1 is MGHRA and CDR2 is YSYEKL in the germline V gene. The CDR3 spans 16 residues. With 4 bases removed from V and 3 bases from J, the gap between germline ends came to 16 bases.

J is TRBJ1-3 and V is TRBV4-1, with D perhaps TRBD1 (5 bases). Sequences were derived from CD4+ T cells from PBMCs cultured with HCoV-229E spike peptides, sampled before COVID-19 vaccination. The sequence was collected from a human donor who received a COVID-19 vaccine. CDR3 nucleotide sequence: TGCGCCAGCAGCCTACCGGGGCAGTCGCGTGGAAACACCATATATTTT. Its translation: CASSLPGQSRGNTIYF.